The 15 T cell receptor beta chains in this list originate from one sample, sequenced in a study of cytomegalovirus exposure and HLA in healthy donors. It was with 60 Vbeta and 13 Jbeta primers that the PCR ran. Assay used: immunoSEQ multiplex PCR; TCRdb lists only in-frame clones, some missing. The table for this sample gives about 170,000 clones. The sample consisted of PBMCs. Receptors originate from a woman under 30 in good health and CMV-seropositive.

On this clone: Within the sample, other DNA sequences also encode this same CDR3. V usage is TRBV5-1 and J usage is TRBJ2-3; 9 bases map to TRBD2. The CDR3 is made up of 15 amino acids. The germline V gene encodes CDR1 SGHRS and CDR2 YFSETQ. Trimming at V came to 0 bases and at J to 1 base, leaving 0 bases not matched to a gene. Here the CDR3 reads CASSLGLAGTDTQYF. CDR3 DNA sequence: TGCGCCAGCAGCTTGGGACTAGCGGGCACAGATACGCAGTATTTT.

The chain has TRBV30 and TRBJ1-2; the match to TRBD1 covers 9 bases. After removal of 3 bases from V and 4 bases from J, the junction contained 3 bases not matched to a gene. This CDR3 is built from 13 residues. Germline V gene sequence: CDR1 GTSNPN, CDR2 SVGIG (reference sequence). In DNA form, the CDR3 reads TGTGCCTGGAGCCTGGGACAGGGCTATGGCTACACCTTC. This gives the protein CAWSLGQGYGYTF.

The V call is TRBV30, the J call TRBJ2-3; TRBD2 matches at 7 bases. Trimming at V came to 2 bases and at J to 10 bases, leaving 9 bases not matched to a gene. CDR3 length: 13 amino acids. Germline V lookup: CDR1 GTSNPN, CDR2 SVGIG (reference sequence). The CDR3 loop reads CAWSTSSGSPQYF. DNA for the CDR3: TGTGCCTGGAGTACGTCTAGCGGAAGTCCGCAGTATTTT.

Here the CDR3 reads CASSGDRGGYTF. In nucleotides, the CDR3 is TGTGCCAGCAGCGGTGACAGGGGTGGCTACACCTTC. The chain uses TRBV9 and TRBJ1-2; 8 bases align to TRBD1. The CDR3 is 12 residues long. V was pared by 3 bases and J by 7 bases, with 2 bases of the junction left unmatched. Germline-derived CDR1 and CDR2 are SGDLS and YYNGEE.

This sequence joins TRBV6-6 and TRBJ1-5, with 9 positions matching TRBD1. CDR1 and CDR2 (germline): MNHNY, SVGAGI (reference sequence). Unmatched junction bases numbered 8, after V lost 4 bases and J lost 7 bases. The CDR3 extends over 15 amino acids. As DNA, the CDR3 is TGTGCCAGCAGTTCAACAGGGGGCAGAGGACAGCCCCAGCATTTT. Encoded protein: CASSSTGGRGQPQHF.

The chain employs TRBV2 and TRBJ2-5; TRBD2 matches at 8 bases. After removal of 7 bases from V and 3 bases from J, the junction contained 7 bases not matched to a gene. The CDR3 covers 14 residues. Germline values: CDR1 SNHLY, CDR2 FYNNEI. This chain's CDR3 is CASTPGGGKETQYF. CDR3 in DNA: TGTGCCAGCACCCCCGGGGGGGGGAAAGAGACCCAGTACTTC.

The chain employs TRBV7-6 and TRBJ1-1, with TRBD1 as a possible D gene (6 bases). Germline CDR1 is SGHVS and CDR2 is FNYEAQ. The CDR3 has 12 residues. Trimming pared 5 bases from V and 10 bases from J, leaving 14 bases between. CDR3 residues: CASSPGPGAAFF. Here the CDR3 DNA reads TGTGCCAGCAGCCCAGGTCCAGGGGCAGCTTTCTTT.

This sequence joins TRBV10-3 and TRBJ1-2; 10 nucleotides agree with TRBD1. The V segment lost 6 bases and the J segment 3 bases; nucleotides outside the gene matches: 7. CDR3 length: 15 amino acids. Germline loops: CDR1 ENHRY, CDR2 SYGVKD. The CDR3 DNA reads TGTGCCATCAGCCGATCCGGACAGGGGGACTATGGCTACACCTTC. Amino acids: CAISRSGQGDYGYTF.

The rearrangement joins TRBV11-3 to TRBJ2-1, with 10 bases that match TRBD2. Per the germline V gene, CDR1 is SGHNT and CDR2 is YENEEA. Trimming at V came to 5 bases and at J to 8 bases, leaving 9 bases not matched to a gene. The CDR3 has 15 amino acids. The CDR3 bases are TGTGCCAGCAGCCCCTCCAGGGGGACTAGCGATGAGCAGTTCTTC. It yields the protein CASSPSRGTSDEQFF.

A note on this clone: Germline and junction disagree at one end, which may indicate a read error. V and J are TRBV6-1 and TRBJ1-5; the match to TRBD1 covers 9 bases. This CDR3 region has 16 residues. CDR1 is MNHNS, CDR2 SASEGT, per germline. The CDR3 is CASTEGTGSGSQPQHF. The DNA of the CDR3 is TGTGCCAGCACTGAAGGGACAGGGAGTGGCAGTCAGCCCCAGCATTTT.

The rearrangement uses TRBV5-5 and TRBJ1-1; unclear D gene. CDR3 length: 15 amino acids. Germline loops: CDR1 SGHKS, CDR2 YYEKEE (reference sequence). Deletions cut 4 bases from V and 2 bases from J, with 15 bases between. This CDR3 is CASSPLGGGNTEAFF. CDR3 DNA: TGTGCCAGCAGCCCCCTCGGCGGAGGAAACACTGAAGCTTTCTTT.

The genes are TRBV6-6 and TRBJ2-2, with 8 bases that match TRBD1. The CDR3 loop spans 15 amino acids. Germline V gene data show CDR1 as MNHNY and CDR2 as SVGAGI (reference sequence). V trimming: 2 bases; J trimming: 13 bases; junction bases outside the gene matches: 12. The CDR3 DNA is TGTGCCAGCAGTTACCTCGGACAGGGAGAACGTCGGCTGTTTTTT. It encodes CASSYLGQGERRLFF.

The chain recombines TRBV5-1 with TRBJ1-2; D is perhaps TRBD1 (6 bases). V gave up 6 bases and J gave up 4 bases, with 7 bases separating them. The CDR3 extends over 11 amino acids. Germline V gives CDR1 SGHRS, CDR2 YFSETQ. CDR3 nucleotides: TGCGCCAGCAAGGGGGTCTATGGCTACACCTTC. This sequence encodes CASKGVYGYTF.

The J gene is TRBJ2-1, the V gene TRBV5-1, with 7 positions matching TRBD2. The CDR3 is 14 amino acids. Germline CDR1 reads SGHRS; CDR2 reads YFSETQ. V trimming: 4 bases; J trimming: 3 bases; junction bases outside the gene matches: 4. CDR3: CASSNPSGYNEQFF. As DNA, the CDR3 is TGCGCCAGCAGCAACCCTAGCGGCTACAATGAGCAGTTCTTC.

The chain links TRBV30 to TRBJ1-1; 7 nucleotides line up with TRBD1. Germline trimming cut 5 bases from V and 8 bases from J; bases unmatched to any gene: 8. Germline CDR1 reads GTSNPN; CDR2 reads SVGIG (reference sequence). The CDR3 loop spans 12 amino acids. The CDR3 coding sequence is TGTGCCTGGGGTAACAGGGGATCCGAAGCTTTCTTT. It is translated as CAWGNRGSEAFF.